This TCR beta chain emerged from a study of CD8 T cells in ankylosing spondylitis. MiXCR, run by TCRdb on the 5' RACE reads, gives a single entry per CDR3 protein. The data contain about 250,000 distinct CDR3 sequences, under 35% of them singletons. Germline V gives CDR1 DFQATT, CDR2 SNEGSKA (reference sequence). The CDR3 is made up of 13 amino acids. The V gene lost 3 bases and the J gene lost 6 bases, with 15 bases spanning the gap. This clonotype showed up just a few times. The TCR sequence derives from a male donor with ankylosing spondylitis or in good health (not recorded which). The V call is TRBV20-1, the J call TRBJ2-7; TRBD2 is a possible D gene (5 bases). Sequencing was done on a sample of blood, either unsorted or a sorted T cell fraction (not recorded which). CDR3 residues: CSASPSSVGEQYF. CDR3 nucleotide sequence: TGCAGTGCTAGCCCTAGCAGTGTAGGCGAGCAGTACTTC.